This TCR beta chain appears in the sequencing data of a study of cytomegalovirus exposure and HLA in healthy donors (dated by TCRdb to 2016 to 2017). Broadly, across the study: An earlier analysis of 587 of the donors reported 250 to 300 Gb of sequence data and about 100 million unique TCR beta sequences from 150 million to 200 million T cells. An early release that covered about 600 HLA-typed donors contained about 300 gigabases of sequencing data and 70 million to 100 million unique TCR sequences. The genetic ancestry cluster associated with self-reported Caucasian donors included 81% of the approximately 430 genotyped donors. The study aimed to test whether cataloging public T cell receptors could reveal signatures of past pathogen exposure. The study profiled the T cell repertoires of about 640 subjects by immunosequencing and related them to cytomegalovirus serostatus. In addition to the first cohort of approximately 650 subjects, a separate validation cohort of approximately 130 different subjects was used. To predict cytomegalovirus infection status, the study brought together high-throughput TCR immunosequencing, statistical association of individual TCRs with disease status, and machine learning. To study patterns of TCR occurrence, a later analysis re-analyzed previously published TCR beta repertoires from several hundred donors and added high-resolution HLA genotyping. In the later analysis, no new phenotypic data were used to find candidate immune exposures; instead, reliance was placed on TCR beta sequences and their occurrence across donors. In an earlier analysis of roughly 540 of the donors, high-throughput TCR beta sequencing was used to judge whether each TCR beta V gene segment behaved as functional or pseudogenic. Donor age, sex, ethnicity and CMV serostatus were compiled together with the repertoire data. A later genetic analysis took genome-wide SNP genotypes for about 55% of the roughly 700 donors and used that subset as a discovery cohort. All discovery cohort repertoires had been generated on a single sequencing platform. Class I and class II HLA loci were covered by the typing at four-digit resolution. Typing coverage varied by locus: roughly 620-640 donors for A, B, C, DRB1 and DQB1; approximately 520 for DQA1; around 570 for DPA1; roughly 450 for DPB1. Roughly 5 DR-DQ haplotypes were treated as single units for association and clustering because of strong linkage in the cohort. On average, 235,054 unique TCR beta nucleotide sequences were sequenced per donor among a few hundred genotyped donors of the cohort, with about 17% of those sequences being non-productive.

Concerning this clone: It has no known antigen specificity. The input lacks base qualities; no much larger clone sits a single base away.

In total, roughly 670 healthy bone marrow donors made up the cohort. At the time of sampling, all cohort members were nominally healthy, though unrecorded immune exposures were likely present. The donor tested CMV seropositive and was one of the 289 seropositive cohort members. A peripheral blood sample was collected from each donor, and TCR beta sequencing was performed on peripheral blood mononuclear cells. Genomic DNA was extracted from the blood cell samples with the Qiagen DNeasy Blood Extraction Kit. Results the study describes overall, beyond this receptor: A later genetic analysis associated a missense DCLRE1C variant with V-gene and J-gene trimming of TCR beta chains, and an independent cohort replicated the association. A later analysis found that TCR association rates varied across HLA loci, with DRB1 alleles showing the most associated TCRs and HLA-C alleles the fewest. Because HLA typing was missing for some donors at each locus, association tests included only the typed subset. Correlated functional status among segregating V segments might reflect linkage disequilibrium, but an unknown experimental factor could not be ruled out. A cluster of highly shared sequence variants was judged likely to represent a technical artifact of the sequencing pipeline. In an earlier analysis of some 500 of the donors, most TCR beta V segments appeared in productive rearrangements about 87% or about 30% of the time, broadly matching IMGT annotations. In the study, about 150 TCR beta chains were listed as associated with cytomegalovirus. The earlier analysis of approximately 590 of the donors excluded approximately 15 rarely observed V segments, including chromosome 9 orphons, because counts were too low. Compared with the roughly 700-donor mean, donors in an Asian-associated ancestry cluster had fewer N-insertions in productive TCRs, according to a later genetic analysis. Assigning TCR associations to individual alleles was difficult when HLA alleles, especially DR and DQ, strongly co-occurred. A further reported finding was that TCR beta sequences accurately predicted the HLA-A and HLA-B alleles for most subjects in the first cohort. In a later analysis, several top co-occurrence clusters were reported to appear linked to parvovirus B19, influenza, CMV and Epstein-Barr virus. In both the original and validation cohorts, the classifier was reported to diagnose cytomegalovirus status with high specificity and sensitivity. In this cohort, only TCR beta chains were sequenced, and detectable features were limited by the absence of alpha or paired-chain data. In a later analysis, HLA-associated TCR beta chains were found to be more clonally expanded and to have lower generation probabilities than equally common non-associated chains. A few of the identified cytomegalovirus-associated TCR beta chains were confirmed in vitro to be specific for cytomegalovirus antigens. It was suggested by the authors that the approach could potentially be generalized to other disease states and immunological phenotypes. In a later analysis, most CMV-associated TCR beta chains were found to appear HLA-restricted, with HLA associations seemingly driven largely by CMV exposure. The only immune exposure information available for the cohort was CMV serostatus. In a later analysis, some 18,000 TCR beta sequences were associated with specific HLA alleles at a false discovery rate of 0.05. Most TCR sequences were seen in very few donors, while some public TCRs were found in many individuals. Presence/absence analyses assumed roughly uniform sequencing depth across donors, an assumption that may not hold.

Library prep was done by the immunoSEQ multiplex PCR assay. For the multiplex PCR, a mixture combining 60 forward primers for TCR Vbeta segments and 13 reverse primers for TCR Jbeta segments was used. The CDR3 region of rearranged TCR beta genes was amplified from genomic DNA by a multiplex PCR assay. The Illumina HiSeq System was used to sequence the amplified TCR beta libraries as 87-base-pair reads. Per the source publication's procedure: A later analysis tallied approximately 87 million unique TCR beta chains across the 660 or so repertoires, and approximately 11 million of those chains were shared by two or more donors. A nearest-neighbor algorithm error-corrected the raw reads and collapsed the reads into unique sequences, merging closely related sequences to remove PCR and sequencing errors. V, D and J gene segments were assigned by aligning CDR3 sequences to IMGT reference sequences. For a sequence to be retained, a match of at least six nucleotides was required to both a V gene segment and a J gene segment. A rearrangement counted as productive if the CDR3 had no stop codons and remained in frame with V and J, and every other rearrangement counted as non-productive. Following IMGT convention, CDR3 was defined as the stretch from the second conserved V-encoded cysteine to the conserved J-encoded phenylalanine. In an earlier analysis of around 540 of the donors, sequences lacking an unambiguous match to a single V gene segment were excluded. In an earlier analysis of 587 of the donors, a V segment was called functional when productive rearrangements were above 56.7%, and segregating when the standard deviation between donors exceeded 5%. A statistical classification framework was developed to diagnose cytomegalovirus status using the catalog of TCR beta chain sequences. In a later analysis, TCR nucleotide sequences were compared against IMGT/GENE-DB human TR gene sequences so that V and J genes could be assigned. In a later analysis, CDR3 sequences and most-parsimonious VDJ recombination scenarios were assigned using the TCRdist pipeline. A later analysis defined each TCR beta chain by its CDR3 amino acid sequence plus V-gene family, and excluded reads lacking a unique V-gene family. In a later analysis, several hundred highly shared, low-generation-probability nucleotide sequences were removed to address suspected cross-contamination and a sequencing artifact. In a later analysis, a clonal expansion index for each public chain was calculated from normalized within-repertoire ranks of inferred template counts. Generation probabilities in a later analysis came from a VDJ recombination model fitted to out-of-frame rearrangements, and those results were checked against IGoR. In a later analysis, TCR-TCR, TCR-HLA and TCR-CMV co-occurrence was scored with hypergeometric tests, and a repertoire-size bias correction was applied to TCR pairs. In a later analysis, false discovery rates were estimated by permuting HLA or CMV assignments 20 times. In a later analysis, co-occurring TCRs were grouped using DBSCAN, with TCRdist sequence similarity added in when clustering inside HLA-allele-positive subsets. Repertoires with fewer than 30,000 or more than 120,000 public chains were left out of co-occurrence clustering, as were a few repertoires with anomalous nucleotide sharing. This immuneACCESS table, as held by TCRdb, lists in-frame sequences with V and J called but not all clones. Of the missing ones, under half trace to an unresolved V gene in checked studies; the others have no known cause. V, J and clone size derive from that table, while D and trimming were established from the DNA sequence. The sample table records around 200,000 clones; about four fifths of these occur just once. 10% of the sample rests with the top ten.

This TCR was recovered from a woman between 45 and 60 years old in good health and CMV-seropositive. The specimen was PBMCs.

In nucleotide form, the sequence is TGTGCCAGCAGTGCTGAGGGGGACACCGGGGAGCTGTTTTTT. This codes for CASSAEGDTGELFF. The rearranged segments are TRBV6-4 and TRBJ2-2; the D segment could be TRBD1, given 6 matching bases. The trim is 4 bases for V and 3 bases for J, with a gap of 9 bases between the germline ends. Looking up the germline V gene yields CDR1 MRHNA and CDR2 SNTAGT. The CDR3 measures 14 amino acids from cysteine to phenylalanine. The kept DNA is CDR3 alone, 42 bases in frame from the first base.